A single sample is the source of the 8 T cell receptor beta chains below, sequenced in a study of shared clonotypes between healthy human individuals (dated by TCRdb to 2020 to 2022). The library was generated by the immunoSEQ multiplex PCR assay. As stored in TCRdb, this immuneACCESS dataset retains in-frame rearrangements with V and J assigned. A fraction of the clones does not appear; measured against another copy, unresolved V genes explain less than half of the discrepancy, and the remainder lacks a known reason. A total of 2.3 million or so clones appear in this sample, 80% to 95% of them only once. 0.39% of the sample lies in the top ten. The specimen sequenced was naive CD4+ T cells from PBMCs. Reading the label with the study, this specimen's cell subset or site is: CD45RA+ positively selected. These receptor sequences come from a man in his late teens or twenties in good health. Some clones in this sample may be carry-over from other donors' samples.

The J gene is TRBJ1-5, the V gene TRBV27; 8 nucleotides agree with TRBD1. Germline-derived CDR1 and CDR2 are MNHEY and SMNVEV (reference sequence). This CDR3 comprises 16 residues. J lost 3 bases, V lost 1 base, and 5 bases had no gene match. Written as DNA, the CDR3 is TGTGCCAGCAGTTTATTCAACAGGGGGAACAATCAGCCCCAGCATTTT. It codes for CASSLFNRGNNQPQHF.

The V gene is TRBV4-1, the J gene TRBJ1-1, with 11 bases lining up with TRBD1. Germline CDR1 and CDR2: MGHRA and YSYEKL. The V gene end was trimmed by 0 bases and the J gene end by 4 bases; junction bases not matched to a gene: 1. There are 15 residues in the CDR3. The CDR3 nucleotides are TGCGCCAGCAGCCAAGAAGGGACAGGGGGCACTGAAGCTTTCTTT. Translating it yields CASSQEGTGGTEAFF.

V is TRBV2 and J is TRBJ2-3; no reliable D call. Germline V gene sequence: CDR1 SNHLY, CDR2 FYNNEI. The CDR3 runs 15 residues. The V gene lost 4 bases and the J gene lost 6 bases, with 17 bases spanning the gap. The CDR3 loop is CASSVASPQTDTQYF. DNA for the CDR3: TGTGCCAGCAGTGTGGCCTCCCCCCAGACCGATACGCAGTATTTT.

This chain links TRBV5-4 with TRBJ2-1, with D maybe TRBD1 (6 bases). The V end lost 1 base, the J end lost 7 bases, and 6 bases lay between the germline ends. Looked up from germline, CDR1 is SGHNT and CDR2 is YYREEE (reference sequence). This CDR3 has 12 residues. The CDR3 DNA reads TGTGCCAGCAGCTTGACAGGGAATGAGCAGTTCTTC. It codes for CASSLTGNEQFF.

The V gene is TRBV5-5, the J gene TRBJ2-7; D tentatively fits TRBD1 or TRBD2 (6 bases each). The germline V and J ends were trimmed by 0 bases and 4 bases, with 20 bases remaining between them. The CDR3 loop spans 17 amino acids. Germline CDR1 and CDR2: SGHKS and YYEKEE (reference sequence). The CDR3 DNA reads TGTGCCAGCAGCTTGGCCGTGGGGGGCCGAGAGGGGTACGAGCAGTACTTC. As protein: CASSLAVGGREGYEQYF.

The rearrangement joins TRBV4-1 to TRBJ2-5, with TRBD2 matching 14 bases. This CDR3 has 18 residues. Per the germline V gene, CDR1 is MGHRA and CDR2 is YSYEKL. V lost 4 bases to trimming and J lost 0 bases; unmatched junction nucleotides: 7. CDR3 DNA: TGCGCCAGCAGCCGGACTAGCGGGAGGTTTTCTGACCAAGAGACCCAGTACTTC. Protein: CASSRTSGRFSDQETQYF.

The gene calls are TRBV5-1 and TRBJ2-7; no clear D. The CDR3 is 12 residues long. The germline V gene encodes CDR1 SGHRS and CDR2 YFSETQ. The V and J ends lost 4 bases and 6 bases respectively, with 11 bases between them. The CDR3 DNA reads TGCGCCAGCAGCCCAACCTTGGGCGAGCAGTACTTC. Translating gives CASSPTLGEQYF.

This clone occurred once. For the CDR3, the DNA is TGCGCCAGCAGCCCGACAGTAACTAATGAAAAACTGTTTTTT. It codes for CASSPTVTNEKLFF. The rearrangement uses TRBV5-1 and TRBJ1-4, with a weak D call TRBD1 (5 bases). The CDR3 loop spans 14 amino acids. The germline gives CDR1 SGHRS, CDR2 YFSETQ. V was shortened by 4 bases and J by 1 base, with 8 bases between the two germline ends.